Listed below are T cell receptor beta chains from one sample, sequenced in a study of cytomegalovirus exposure and HLA in healthy donors. TCRdb keeps only in-frame clones here, not all; method: immunoSEQ multiplex PCR. The data show 85,000 to 95,000 clones, with approximately 69% seen just once and approximately 20% held by the top ten. The sample consisted of PBMCs. The receptors originated from a man between 25 and 39 years old in good health and CMV-seropositive. The CDR3 runs from the conserved cysteine through the conserved F or W. The D gene is left open where the match is weak. A row's size may be missing; if present it is once, few, many or a size class.

size	V	J	D	CDR3	DNA
NA	TRBV5-1	TRBJ2-7	TRBD1	CASSLGGQGFYEQYF	TGCGCCAGCAGCTTGGGGGGACAGGGATTTTACGAGCAGTACTTC
NA	TRBV4-2	TRBJ2-7	NA	CASSQGETVYEQYF	TGTGCCAGCAGCCAAGGTGAGACAGTCTACGAGCAGTACTTC
NA	TRBV5-6	TRBJ2-2	NA	CASSLDPGERTGELFF	TGTGCCAGCAGCTTGGATCCGGGGGAGAGAACCGGGGAGCTGTTTTTT
NA	TRBV5-4	TRBJ2-7	TRBD1	CASSKQGGFYEQYF	TGTGCCAGCAGCAAACAGGGGGGATTCTACGAGCAGTACTTC
NA	TRBV6-5	TRBJ1-5	TRBD1	CASSSDRGGNQPQHF	TGTGCCAGCTCTTCTGACAGGGGAGGGAATCAGCCCCAGCATTTT
NA	TRBV29-1	TRBJ2-5	NA	CSARRGGEETQYF	TGCAGCGCACGAAGAGGGGGGGAAGAGACCCAGTACTTC
once	TRBV19	TRBJ2-7	NA	CASSPTGISYEQYF	TGTGCCAGTAGTCCAACAGGGATCTCCTACGAGCAGTACTTC
NA	TRBV28	TRBJ1-2	NA	CASSLSTSRGYTF	TGTGCCAGCAGTTTATCAACCTCCCGGGGCTACACCTTC
NA	TRBV6-5	TRBJ1-4	TRBD1	CASSYDPRGRNEKLFF	TGTGCCAGCAGTTACGACCCTAGGGGGCGCAACGAAAAACTGTTTTTT
NA	TRBV7-9	TRBJ2-7	TRBD1	CASSPQDGQGREQYF	TGTGCCAGCAGCCCCCAAGACGGACAGGGTAGGGAGCAGTACTTC
NA	TRBV7-2	TRBJ2-1	NA	CASSLVASGDEQFF	TGTGCCAGCAGCTTAGTAGCCTCGGGGGATGAGCAGTTCTTC
NA	TRBV9	TRBJ1-5	NA	CASSVGIMPGPQHF	TGTGCCAGCAGCGTAGGGATCATGCCGGGGCCCCAGCATTTT
NA	TRBV7-8	TRBJ1-5	NA	CASREVAGSNQPQHF	TGTGCCAGCAGAGAAGTGGCGGGAAGTAATCAGCCCCAGCATTTT
NA	TRBV30	TRBJ2-1	TRBD1	CAWRQGAYNEQFF	TGTGCCTGGAGGCAGGGGGCCTACAATGAGCAGTTCTTC
few	TRBV12-5	TRBJ2-7	NA	CASGFGHSSYEQYF	TGTGCTAGTGGTTTTGGACATAGCTCCTACGAGCAGTACTTC
NA	TRBV29-1	TRBJ2-3	NA	CSVWGEISTDTQYF	TGCAGCGTTTGGGGGGAAATAAGCACAGATACGCAGTATTTT
NA	TRBV5-4	TRBJ1-2	TRBD1	CASSLAGTVGYTF	TGTGCCAGCAGCTTGGCCGGGACAGTTGGCTACACCTTC
NA	TRBV7-3	TRBJ2-5	TRBD1	CASSRTGDRETQYF	TGTGCCAGCAGCCGCACAGGGGACCGGGAGACCCAGTACTTC
NA	TRBV2	TRBJ1-3	NA	CASSEGVPQGGNTIYF	TGTGCCAGCAGTGAAGGGGTTCCCCAGGGGGGAAACACCATATATTTT
few	TRBV2	TRBJ1-5	TRBD1	CASSYDRGGQPQHF	TGTGCCAGCAGTTATGACAGGGGTGGTCAGCCCCAGCATTTT